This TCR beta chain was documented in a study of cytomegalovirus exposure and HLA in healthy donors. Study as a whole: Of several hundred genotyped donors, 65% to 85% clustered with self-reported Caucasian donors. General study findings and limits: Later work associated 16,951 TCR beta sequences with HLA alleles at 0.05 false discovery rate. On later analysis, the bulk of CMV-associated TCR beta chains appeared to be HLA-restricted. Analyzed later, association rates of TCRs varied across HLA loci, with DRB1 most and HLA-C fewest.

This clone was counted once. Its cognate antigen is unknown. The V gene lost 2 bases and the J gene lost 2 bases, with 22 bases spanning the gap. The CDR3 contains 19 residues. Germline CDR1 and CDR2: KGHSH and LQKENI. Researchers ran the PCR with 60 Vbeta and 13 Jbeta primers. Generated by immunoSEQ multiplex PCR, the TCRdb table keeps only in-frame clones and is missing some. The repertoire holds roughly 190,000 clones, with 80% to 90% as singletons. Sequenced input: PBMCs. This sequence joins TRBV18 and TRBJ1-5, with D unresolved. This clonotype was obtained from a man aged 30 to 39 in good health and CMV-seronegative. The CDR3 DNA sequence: TGTGCCAGCTCACCAACGGTCGCCCAGGAGGAAGATGGCAATCAGCCCCAGCATTTT. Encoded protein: CASSPTVAQEEDGNQPQHF. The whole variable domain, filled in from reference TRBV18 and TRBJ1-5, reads NAGVMQNPRHLVRRRGQEARLRCSPMKGHSHVYWYRQLPEEGLKFMVYLQKENIIDESGMPKERFSAEFPKEGPSILRIQQVVRGDSAAYFCASSPTVAQEEDGNQPQHFGDGTRLSIL.